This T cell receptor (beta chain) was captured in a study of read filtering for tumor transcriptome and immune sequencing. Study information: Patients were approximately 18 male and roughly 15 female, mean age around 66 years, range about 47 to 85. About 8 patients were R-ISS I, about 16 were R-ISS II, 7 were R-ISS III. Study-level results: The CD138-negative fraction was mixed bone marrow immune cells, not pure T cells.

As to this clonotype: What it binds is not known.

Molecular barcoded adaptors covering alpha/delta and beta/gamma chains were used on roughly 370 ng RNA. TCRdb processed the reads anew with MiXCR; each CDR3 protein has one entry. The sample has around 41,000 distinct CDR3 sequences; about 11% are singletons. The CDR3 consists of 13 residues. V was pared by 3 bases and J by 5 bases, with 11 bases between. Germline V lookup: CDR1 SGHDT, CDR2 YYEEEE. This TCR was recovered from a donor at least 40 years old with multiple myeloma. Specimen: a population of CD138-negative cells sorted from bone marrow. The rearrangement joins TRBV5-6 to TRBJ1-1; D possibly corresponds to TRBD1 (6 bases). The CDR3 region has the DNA TGTGCCAGCAGCTGGACAGCTCTTACTGAAGCTTTCTTT. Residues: CASSWTALTEAFF.